The 25 T cell receptor beta chains presented below share a single source sample, sequenced in a study of blood T cell repertoires in COVID-19. Repertoires were generated with immunoSEQ multiplex PCR, while TCRdb's copy carries only in-frame clones and drops some. The sample lists roughly 140,000 clones, about nine tenths occurring once. Sequenced input: PBMCs or T cells enriched from blood (not recorded which). Receptor source: a man aged 55 to 70 who had recovered from COVID-19.

The chain links TRBV27 to TRBJ2-1; D is undetermined. Trimming took 5 bases from V and 9 from J, leaving 14 bases between them. Germline V gene sequence: CDR1 MNHEY, CDR2 SMNVEV (reference sequence). The CDR3 spans 13 residues. CDR3: CASSPSSIPEQFF. CDR3 nucleotide sequence: TGTGCCAGCAGTCCGAGTTCTATCCCTGAGCAGTTCTTC.

The chain carries TRBV5-1 and TRBJ1-1; 8 nucleotides align to TRBD1. Germline V gives CDR1 SGHRS, CDR2 YFSETQ. The CDR3 is 18 amino acids. Trimming took 0 bases from V and 2 from J; bases not matched to a gene: 12. For the CDR3, the DNA is TGCGCCAGCAGCTTGGACAGGGGGGATTCAGGGTTTAACACTGAAGCTTTCTTT. Amino acids: CASSLDRGDSGFNTEAFF.

The chain combines TRBV7-9 with TRBJ2-7, with D possibly matching TRBD1 (6 bases). Per germline, CDR1 SEHNR and CDR2 FQNEAQ (reference sequence). This CDR3 is built from 16 residues. The V and J ends lost 5 bases and 5 bases respectively, with 22 bases between them. The CDR3 region has the DNA TGTGCCAGCAGCCTCCGGGACACCGTAGGGCCCGACGAGCAGTACTTC. This translates into CASSLRDTVGPDEQYF.

The chain uses TRBV10-2 and TRBJ2-5, with D maybe TRBD1 (6 bases). V lost 4 bases and J 2 bases, leaving 11 bases between the germline ends. The CDR3 spans 14 residues. CDR1 is WSHSY and CDR2 is SAAADI in the germline V gene. CDR3 in amino acids: CASSGGGRQETQYF. CDR3 bases: TGCGCCAGCAGTGGAGGGGGTCGGCAAGAGACCCAGTACTTC.

This chain links TRBV29-1 with TRBJ1-4, with D possibly matching TRBD1 (6 bases). Germline V gene sequence: CDR1 SQVTM, CDR2 ANQGSEA. V was pared by 2 bases and J by 7 bases, with 11 bases between. The CDR3 extends over 13 amino acids. The CDR3 DNA is TGCAGCGTTGAAACAGGGTGGGGTGAAAAACTGTTTTTT. Protein: CSVETGWGEKLFF.

Here the CDR3 reads CASSYLRAGAGTDTQYF. CDR3 bases: TGTGCCAGCAGTTATTTGCGCGCAGGGGCAGGGACAGATACGCAGTATTTT. The chain carries TRBV28 and TRBJ2-3; perhaps TRBD1 as D (6 bases). CDR1 is MDHEN, CDR2 SYDVKM, per germline. Trimming shortened V by 4 bases and J by 3 bases, and 20 bases separated the two germline ends. CDR3 length: 17 residues.

This chain connects TRBV7-9 to TRBJ1-2; 7 nucleotides match TRBD1. The CDR3 spans 12 residues. Germline-derived CDR1 and CDR2 are SEHNR and FQNEAQ (reference sequence). J gave up 14 bases and V 5 bases, and 11 bases lay outside the gene matches. In DNA, the CDR3 is TGTGCCAGCAGCATAGGACAGGCGACGCGAACCTTC. It encodes CASSIGQATRTF.

This clone was counted a single time. The gene calls are TRBV6-5 and TRBJ1-2; perhaps TRBD1 as D (6 bases). The CDR3 is made up of 15 amino acids. Germline V gene lookup returns CDR1 MNHEY and CDR2 SVGAGI. The V gene lost 6 bases and the J gene lost 7 bases, with 21 bases spanning the gap. The CDR3 DNA reads as TGTGCCAGCAGCACTACAGGGACTACAAGACGTGGCTACACCTTC. Protein sequence: CASSTTGTTRRGYTF.

In this sample, this clone turned up once. V and J are TRBV19 and TRBJ1-3; TRBD1 is a possible D gene (6 bases). V lost 6 bases and J 0 bases, leaving 15 bases between the germline ends. The CDR3 contains 16 residues. CDR1 LNHDA and CDR2 SQIVND come from the germline V gene (reference sequence). CDR3 sequence (DNA): TGTGCCAGTAGCCTACGGGACACCTTCTCTGGAAACACCATATATTTT. Translated, it gives CASSLRDTFSGNTIYF.

J is TRBJ1-1 and V is TRBV29-1, with D unresolved. The CDR3 has 12 amino acids. V dropped 7 bases and J dropped 5 bases, with 14 bases sitting between them. Per the germline V gene, CDR1 is SQVTM and CDR2 is ANQGSEA. The CDR3 here is CSGRLIRTEAFF. The CDR3 coding sequence is TGCAGCGGTAGATTGATTCGGACTGAAGCTTTCTTT.

V usage is TRBV29-1 and J usage is TRBJ1-2; TRBD1 agrees at 9 bases. Unmatched junction bases numbered 4, after V lost 7 bases and J lost 4 bases. The CDR3 covers 12 residues. Germline V lookup: CDR1 SQVTM, CDR2 ANQGSEA. CDR3 amino acids: CSGTGEGYGYTF. The CDR3 DNA follows: TGCAGCGGGACAGGGGAAGGCTATGGCTACACCTTC.

The chain is built from TRBV5-5 and TRBJ2-5, with TRBD1 identical over 8 bases. The CDR3 contains 15 residues. Germline V gene sequence: CDR1 SGHKS, CDR2 YYEKEE (reference sequence). V was pared by 3 bases and J by 5 bases, with 9 bases of the junction left unmatched. Written as DNA, the CDR3 is TGTGCCAGCAGCTCGAGACAGGGGACTCTGGAGACCCAGTACTTC. Protein product: CASSSRQGTLETQYF. Based on the CDR3 plus reference TRBV5-5 and TRBJ2-5, the full variable domain is DAGVTQSPTHLIKTRGQQVTLRCSPISGHKSVSWYQQVLGQGPQFIFQYYEKEERGRGNFPDRFSARQFPNYSSELNVNALLLGDSALYLCASSSRQGTLETQYFGPGTRLLVL.

The rearrangement joins TRBV10-2 to TRBJ2-2; D gene uncertain. Germline V gene sequence: CDR1 WSHSY, CDR2 SAAADI. CDR3 size: 13 residues. V was clipped by 2 bases and J by 6 bases, with 7 bases between them. The CDR3: CASSEPNSGELFF. CDR3 sequence (DNA): TGCGCCAGCAGTGAGCCCAATTCCGGGGAGCTGTTTTTT.

This clone was detected only a few times. The chain uses TRBV4-2 and TRBJ2-7; perhaps TRBD1 as D (5 bases). Germline CDR1 and CDR2: LGHNA and YNFKEQ. Trimming shortened V by 0 bases and J by 5 bases, and 14 bases separated the two germline ends. The CDR3 runs 15 residues. The CDR3: CASSQEGPGADEQYF. The DNA for the CDR3 is TGTGCCAGCAGCCAAGAGGGTCCTGGGGCGGACGAGCAGTACTTC.

The rearrangement joins TRBV19 to TRBJ2-1, with a weak D call TRBD2 (7 bases). This CDR3 has 14 amino acids. V lost 4 bases and J lost 9, with 16 bases in between. Germline values: CDR1 LNHDA, CDR2 SQIVND (reference sequence). CDR3 nucleotides: TGTGCCAGTAGTACGGGGGGCGGAGTAACTGAGCAGTTCTTC. As protein: CASSTGGGVTEQFF.

The chain carries TRBV14 and TRBJ2-7; 7 nucleotides match TRBD1. This CDR3 is 17 amino acids long. After removal of 1 base from V and 3 bases from J, the junction contained 12 bases not matched to a gene. Germline CDR1 SGHDN, CDR2 FVKESK. In nucleotides, the CDR3 is TGTGCCAGCAGCCAAGGACAGGGCGATCCCGGGATCTACGAGCAGTACTTC. This encodes CASSQGQGDPGIYEQYF.

The chain joins TRBV5-4 to TRBJ2-5, with TRBD2 matching over 7 bases. Germline trimming cut 4 bases from V and 1 base from J; bases unmatched to any gene: 4. The germline V gene encodes CDR1 SGHNT and CDR2 YYREEE (reference sequence). This CDR3 has 14 residues. The CDR3 loop reads CASSVRGVQETQYF. DNA of the CDR3: TGTGCCAGCAGCGTCCGGGGGGTCCAAGAGACCCAGTACTTC.

The sample holds one count of this clone. The genes are TRBV5-1 and TRBJ2-1, with D maybe TRBD2 (7 bases). Germline assignment: CDR1 SGHRS and CDR2 YFSETQ. The CDR3 is 14 residues long. Trimming shortened V by 5 bases and J by 4 bases, and 13 bases separated the two germline ends. The CDR3 region is CASRGGGRYNEQFF. In DNA form, the CDR3 reads TGCGCCAGCAGGGGAGGGGGGAGATACAATGAGCAGTTCTTC.

This clone was detected a few times. The rearrangement joins TRBV5-1 to TRBJ1-4; 7 bases agree with TRBD1. With 4 bases clipped from V and 5 bases from J, the junction kept 5 bases outside the gene matches. Germline loops: CDR1 SGHRS, CDR2 YFSETQ. The CDR3 extends over 14 amino acids. CDR3 bases: TGCGCCAGCAGCCGGACAGGCTTGAATGAAAAACTGTTTTTT. It codes for CASSRTGLNEKLFF.

This rearrangement joins TRBV7-2 to TRBJ1-2, with unresolved D. V was trimmed by 2 bases and J by 8 bases, leaving 9 bases between them. CDR3 length: 12 amino acids. Germline V gene lookup returns CDR1 SGHTA and CDR2 FQGNSA. The CDR3 region has the DNA TGTGCCAGCAGCTTATCAGGTCGGGGCTACACCTTC. It yields the protein CASSLSGRGYTF.

The chain carries TRBV19 and TRBJ2-5; possibly TRBD1 for D (5 bases). The CDR3 is 12 residues long. Trimming removed 8 bases from V and 4 bases from J, with 11 bases in between. Germline CDR1 reads LNHDA; CDR2 reads SQIVND (reference sequence). The CDR3 here is CASGRGLETQYF. Written as DNA, the CDR3 is TGTGCCAGTGGAAGGGGTTTAGAGACCCAGTACTTC.

This clone was recorded only once. The rearrangement links TRBV6-5 to TRBJ1-5, with 9 bases lining up with TRBD1. Germline V gene lookup returns CDR1 MNHEY and CDR2 SVGAGI. The junction had 11 bases not matched to a gene; V was cut back by 7 bases and J by 7 bases. The CDR3 runs 15 residues. The CDR3 region has the DNA TGTGCCAGCAAACGCGGGACAGGGAAGCACCAGCCCCAGCATTTT. Its protein product is CASKRGTGKHQPQHF.

The rearrangement links TRBV6-1 to TRBJ1-5; tentatively, D is TRBD1 (5 bases). V shed 3 bases and J shed 7 bases, with 19 bases lying between them. CDR1 and CDR2 (germline): MNHNS, SASEGT. There are 16 residues in the CDR3. This CDR3 reads CASSDLRGGEQQPQHF. In nucleotides, the CDR3 is TGTGCCAGCAGTGACCTCCGGGGGGGGGAGCAACAGCCCCAGCATTTT.

The V and J genes are TRBV28 and TRBJ2-1; TRBD1 matches 8 bases. Germline CDR1 and CDR2: MDHEN and SYDVKM. V lost 8 bases and J lost 8; bases outside the gene matches: 8. CDR3 length equals 13 residues. The CDR3 DNA reads TGTGCCAGCGACAGGGGTATTGGATATGAGCAGTTCTTC. Encoded protein: CASDRGIGYEQFF.

The chain is built from TRBV2 and TRBJ1-5, with D unclear. V lost 6 bases, J lost 5 bases, and 14 bases lay in between. The CDR3 has 14 amino acids. Germline V lookup: CDR1 SNHLY, CDR2 FYNNEI. This CDR3 reads CASSPVLSHQPQHF. DNA for the CDR3: TGTGCCAGCAGCCCGGTTCTTTCCCATCAGCCCCAGCATTTT.